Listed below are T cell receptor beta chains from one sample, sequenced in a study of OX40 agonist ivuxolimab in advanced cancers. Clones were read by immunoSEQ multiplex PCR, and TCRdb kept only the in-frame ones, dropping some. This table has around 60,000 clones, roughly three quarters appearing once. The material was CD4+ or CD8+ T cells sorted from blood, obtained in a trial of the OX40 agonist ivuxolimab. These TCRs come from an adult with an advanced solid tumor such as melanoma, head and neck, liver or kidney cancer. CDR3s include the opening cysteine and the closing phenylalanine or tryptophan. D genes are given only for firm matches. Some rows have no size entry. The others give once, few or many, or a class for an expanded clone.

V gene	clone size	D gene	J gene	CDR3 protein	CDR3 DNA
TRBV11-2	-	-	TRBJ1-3	CASSLVGLHSGNTIYF	TGTGCCAGCAGCTTAGTGGGCCTTCACTCTGGAAACACCATATATTTT
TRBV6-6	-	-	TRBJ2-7	CASRRGLEGRYEQYF	TGTGCCAGCAGAAGGGGATTGGAGGGGCGATACGAGCAGTACTTC
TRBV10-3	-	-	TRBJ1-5	CAISEGKENQPQHF	TGTGCCATCAGTGAAGGGAAGGAGAATCAGCCCCAGCATTTT
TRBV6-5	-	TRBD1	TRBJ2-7	CASRRDRVYEQYF	TGTGCCAGCAGAAGGGACAGGGTGTACGAGCAGTACTTC
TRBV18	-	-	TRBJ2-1	CASSPQGTHSYNEQFF	TGTGCCAGCTCACCCCAGGGGACTCACTCCTACAATGAGCAGTTCTTC
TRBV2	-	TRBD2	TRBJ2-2	CASSRRLAGGQNTGELFF	TGTGCCAGCTCTCGTCGACTAGCGGGGGGCCAGAACACCGGGGAGCTGTTTTTT
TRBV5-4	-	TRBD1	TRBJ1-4	CASSSSDRGNEKLFF	TGTGCCAGCAGCTCATCAGACAGGGGTAATGAAAAACTGTTTTTT
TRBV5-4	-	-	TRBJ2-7	CASSLDYRSYEQYF	TGTGCCAGCAGCTTGGACTACCGGTCCTACGAGCAGTACTTC
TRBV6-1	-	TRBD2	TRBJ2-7	CASRRRREGNYEQYF	TGTGCCAGCAGGAGGAGGCGGGAGGGCAACTACGAGCAGTACTTC
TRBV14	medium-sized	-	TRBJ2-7	CASSQGRGQLSEQYF	TGTGCCAGCAGCCAAGGACGCGGGCAGTTATCCGAGCAGTACTTC
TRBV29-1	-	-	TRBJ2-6	CSVEVIDRPPSGANVLTF	TGCAGCGTTGAAGTTATTGACAGGCCCCCCTCTGGGGCCAACGTCCTGACTTTC
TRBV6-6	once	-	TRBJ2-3	CASSPSTDTQYF	TGTGCCAGCAGCCCATCCACAGATACGCAGTATTTT
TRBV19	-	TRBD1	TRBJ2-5	CASSRHPGTGVETQYF	TGTGCCAGTAGTAGGCATCCGGGGACAGGGGTAGAGACCCAGTACTTC
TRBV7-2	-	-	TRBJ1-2	CASSLDTGGLQGYTF	TGTGCCAGCAGCTTGGATACCGGGGGGCTCCAGGGCTACACCTTC
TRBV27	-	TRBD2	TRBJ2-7	CASSLKPSGVRAYEQYF	TGTGCCAGCAGTTTAAAGCCTAGCGGAGTCAGGGCCTACGAGCAGTACTTC
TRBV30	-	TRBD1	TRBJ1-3	CAWREIGTGNTIYF	TGTGCCTGGAGGGAAATCGGGACAGGGAACACCATATATTTT
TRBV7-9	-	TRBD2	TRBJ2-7	CASSSSGGLSSYEQYF	TGTGCCAGCAGCTCTAGCGGGGGATTATCCTCCTACGAGCAGTACTTC
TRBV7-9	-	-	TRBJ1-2	CASSQTGGYTF	TGTGCCAGCAGCCAGACAGGTGGCTACACCTTC
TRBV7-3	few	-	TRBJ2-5	CASSLSSRAGQETQYF	TGTGCCAGCAGCTTAAGTAGTAGGGCGGGGCAAGAGACCCAGTACTTC
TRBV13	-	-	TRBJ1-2	CASSLGPGIPRGPYGYTF	TGTGCCAGCAGCTTAGGGCCGGGGATCCCAAGGGGCCCCTATGGCTACACCTTC
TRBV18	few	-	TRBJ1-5	CASSPGGGAGPQHF	TGTGCCAGCTCACCGGGGGGAGGGGCAGGGCCCCAGCATTTT
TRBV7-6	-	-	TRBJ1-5	CASSLDPGAGQPQHF	TGTGCCAGCAGCTTAGACCCAGGGGCTGGTCAGCCCCAGCATTTT
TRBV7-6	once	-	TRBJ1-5	CASSLGPQGSNQPQHF	TGTGCCAGCAGCTTAGGACCCCAGGGCAGCAATCAGCCCCAGCATTTT
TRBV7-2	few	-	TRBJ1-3	CASSSRGFSGNTIYF	TGTGCCAGCAGCTCTCGGGGTTTTTCTGGAAACACCATATATTTT
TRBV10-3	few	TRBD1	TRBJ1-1	CAISRDREAFF	TGTGCCATCAGTCGGGACAGGGAAGCTTTCTTT
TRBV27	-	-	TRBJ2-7	CASNGGNNYEQYF	TGTGCCAGCAATGGAGGAAATAACTACGAGCAGTACTTC
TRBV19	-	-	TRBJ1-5	CASSIGGRSQPQHF	TGTGCCAGTAGTATTGGCGGGAGAAGCCAGCCCCAGCATTTT
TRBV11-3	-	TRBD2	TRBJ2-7	CASSLGRVAFEQYF	TGTGCCAGCAGCCTAGGGAGGGTGGCGTTCGAGCAGTACTTC
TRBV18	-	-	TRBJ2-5	CASSPQLRLQGHQETQYF	TGTGCCAGCTCACCACAGTTAAGGCTACAGGGCCACCAAGAGACCCAGTACTTC
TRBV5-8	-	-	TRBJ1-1	CASSLGRNTEAFF	TGTGCCAGCAGCTTAGGTAGGAACACTGAAGCTTTCTTT
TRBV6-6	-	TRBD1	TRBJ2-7	CASRGQDSYEQYF	TGTGCCAGCAGGGGACAGGACTCCTACGAGCAGTACTTC
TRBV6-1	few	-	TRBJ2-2	CASRGKNTGELFF	TGTGCCAGCAGAGGGAAGAACACCGGGGAGCTGTTTTTT
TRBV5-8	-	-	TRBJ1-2	CASSFLAPDYGYTF	TGTGCCAGCAGCTTTCTTGCTCCGGACTATGGCTACACCTTC
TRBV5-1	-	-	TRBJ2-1	CASSVPGDEQFF	TGCGCCAGCAGCGTCCCAGGGGATGAGCAGTTCTTC
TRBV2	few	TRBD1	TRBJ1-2	CASKQTGNYGYTF	TGTGCCAGCAAACAGACAGGGAACTATGGCTACACCTTC
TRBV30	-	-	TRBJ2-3	CAWSLSTDTQYF	TGTGCCTGGAGTTTGTCAACAGATACGCAGTATTTT
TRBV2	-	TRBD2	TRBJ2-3	CASSVASRLAGGPSADTQYF	TGTGCCAGCAGTGTAGCAAGCCGGCTAGCGGGAGGGCCCTCAGCAGATACGCAGTATTTT
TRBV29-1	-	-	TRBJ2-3	CSVDEVSTDTQYF	TGCAGCGTTGACGAGGTTAGCACAGATACGCAGTATTTT
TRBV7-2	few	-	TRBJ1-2	CASSLDAGLRYGYGYTF	TGTGCCAGCAGCTTAGACGCGGGGCTGCGGTACGGCTATGGCTACACCTTC
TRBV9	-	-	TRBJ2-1	CASSVGESTLGLWQFF	TGTGCCAGCAGCGTAGGCGAGTCGACCCTCGGTTTATGGCAGTTCTTC
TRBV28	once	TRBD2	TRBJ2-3	CASSNSGAPAYTQYF	TGTGCCAGCAGTAATAGCGGGGCACCCGCATATACGCAGTATTTT
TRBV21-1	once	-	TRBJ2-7	CARNGTGMAYEQYF	TGTGCCAGGAACGGGACAGGGATGGCCTACGAGCAGTACTTC
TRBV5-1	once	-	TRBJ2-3	CASSLGQEDTQYF	TGCGCCAGCAGCTTGGGACAGGAAGATACGCAGTATTTT
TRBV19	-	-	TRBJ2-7	CASSTPSASYEQYF	TGTGCCAGTAGTACCCCTTCAGCCTCCTACGAGCAGTACTTC
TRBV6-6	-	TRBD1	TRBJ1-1	CASNARTGLTEAFF	TGTGCCAGCAACGCCCGGACAGGGTTGACTGAAGCTTTCTTT
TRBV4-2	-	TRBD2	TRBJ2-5	CASSQASGGGEQYF	TGTGCCAGCAGCCAAGCTAGCGGGGGCGGTGAGCAGTACTTC
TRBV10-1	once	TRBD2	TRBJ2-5	CVSRIPGTSQTTQSVQETQYF	TGCGTCAGCAGAATACCCGGGACTAGTCAAACAACGCAGTCCGTACAAGAGACCCAGTACTTC
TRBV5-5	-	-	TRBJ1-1	CASSLFFLGNSATEAFF	TGTGCCAGCAGCTTGTTTTTCTTAGGTAATTCGGCCACTGAAGCTTTCTTT
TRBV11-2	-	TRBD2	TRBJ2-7	CASSRYRSGGSYEQYF	TGTGCCAGCAGCCGCTATCGTAGCGGGGGATCCTACGAGCAGTACTTC
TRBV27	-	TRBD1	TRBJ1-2	CASSAGQGYGYTF	TGTGCCAGCAGTGCGGGACAGGGGTATGGCTACACCTTC
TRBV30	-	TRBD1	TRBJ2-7	CAWDSGQGAREQYF	TGTGCCTGGGACTCGGGACAGGGGGCGCGGGAGCAGTACTTC
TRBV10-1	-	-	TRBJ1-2	CASSESIGVPYGYTF	TGCGCCAGCAGTGAGTCGATTGGGGTTCCCTATGGCTACACCTTC
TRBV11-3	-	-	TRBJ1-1	CASSFVRETEAFF	TGTGCCAGCAGCTTTGTCAGGGAAACTGAAGCTTTCTTT